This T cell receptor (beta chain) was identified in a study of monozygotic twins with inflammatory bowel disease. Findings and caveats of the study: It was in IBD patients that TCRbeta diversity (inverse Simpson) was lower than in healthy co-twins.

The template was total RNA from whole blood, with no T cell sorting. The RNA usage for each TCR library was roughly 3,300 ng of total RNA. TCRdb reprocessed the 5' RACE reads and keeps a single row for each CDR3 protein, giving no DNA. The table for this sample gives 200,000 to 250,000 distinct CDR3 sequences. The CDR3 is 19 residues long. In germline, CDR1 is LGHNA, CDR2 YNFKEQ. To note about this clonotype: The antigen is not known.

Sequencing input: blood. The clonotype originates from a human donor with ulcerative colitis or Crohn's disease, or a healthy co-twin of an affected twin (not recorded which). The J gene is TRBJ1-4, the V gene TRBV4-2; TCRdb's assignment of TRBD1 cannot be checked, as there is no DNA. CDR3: CASSQGQGPLANANEKLFF.